These T cell receptor beta chains were read from a single sample in a study of cytomegalovirus exposure and HLA in healthy donors. Libraries were prepared by immunoSEQ multiplex PCR; TCRdb keeps only in-frame clonotypes and omits some of them. This table has 120,000 or so clones, around 77% appearing once. Sequenced input: PBMCs. All receptors derive from a man over 45 in good health and CMV-seropositive. Each CDR3 is given with its conserved first and last residue. The size of a clone is reported for some rows only, either as once, few or many, or as a class for expanded clones.

TRBV7-9 | NA | CASSLVGAGGVYEQYF
TRBV5-4 | NA | CASSLQGTYGYTF
TRBV27 | NA | CASSPGTYEQYF
TRBV6-4 | medium-sized | CASSDGRAGNEQFF
TRBV5-1 | NA | CASSPLDRAYNEQFF
TRBV6-6 | NA | CASRNSRTSVGNEQFF
TRBV19 | NA | CASSDRGGDNEQFF
TRBV4-2 | NA | CASSRTGGNQPQHF
TRBV21-1 | NA | CASMPFGVGTDTQYF
TRBV5-5 | NA | CASSRDSPFLYEQYF
TRBV2 | NA | CASSVRQASNQPQHF
TRBV4-1 | NA | CASSQVREVHRELFF
TRBV2 | NA | CASSEADGHFYEQYF
TRBV4-3 | NA | CASSQAPTGTYEQYF
TRBV4-1 | NA | CASSLNSDTPFEQFF
TRBV5-1 | NA | CASSLAQVPRTDTQYF
TRBV2 | NA | CASSEAQTQHF
TRBV5-1 | few | CASSHYLSSDTQYF
TRBV13 | NA | CASSLAGGLYNEQFF
TRBV6-6 | NA | CASSYSSYDEQFF
TRBV6-5 | NA | CASNLAGAEQYF
TRBV9 | NA | CASSVYGGKETQYF
TRBV5-6 | NA | CASSLWAGGTGANEQFF
TRBV7-9 | NA | CASRWDSSYEQYF
TRBV11-3 | NA | CASSSPAADGYTGELFF
TRBV11-2 | NA | CASSIPGTGGHEQFF
TRBV29-1 | once | CSASGGATYNEQFF
TRBV4-1 | few | CASRQTGQGYNEQFF
TRBV5-6 | NA | CASSLRGGRWDEQFF
TRBV27 | NA | CASSPEAGFGEQYF
TRBV10-3 | NA | CAISESIAGGPYNEQFF
TRBV6-1 | NA | CASSSPAGSGNTIYF
TRBV10-2 | NA | CASLTTEGTYEQYF
TRBV4-1 | NA | CASSLASRETQYF
TRBV2 | few | CASTLRQDGYTF
TRBV11-2 | NA | CASRGLAGGRDTQYF
TRBV5-1 | NA | CASSPSSGTGGEPQHF
TRBV6-6 | NA | CASSEIAETEAFF
TRBV7-2 | NA | CASSLTATNEKLFF
TRBV4-1 | NA | CASSQGTEGASSYEQYF
TRBV27 | NA | CASRLGLAGVLTGELFF
TRBV27 | NA | CASFPQVAATSPTDTQYF
TRBV6-5 | NA | CASSFRDSSYNEQFF
TRBV5-4 | NA | CASSLRTTYEQYF
TRBV6-6 | NA | CASFGPGLGGETQYF